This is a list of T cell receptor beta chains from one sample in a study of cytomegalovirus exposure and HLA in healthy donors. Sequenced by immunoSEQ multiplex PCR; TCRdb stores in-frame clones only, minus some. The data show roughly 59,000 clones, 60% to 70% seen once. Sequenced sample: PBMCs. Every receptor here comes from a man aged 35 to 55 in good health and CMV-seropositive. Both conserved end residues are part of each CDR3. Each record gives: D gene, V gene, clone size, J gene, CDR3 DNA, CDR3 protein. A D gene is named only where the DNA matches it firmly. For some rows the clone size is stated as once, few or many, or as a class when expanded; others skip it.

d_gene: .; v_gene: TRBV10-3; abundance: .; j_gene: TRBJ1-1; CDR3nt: TGTGCCATCAGTGATCACTGGAACACTGAAGCTTTCTTT; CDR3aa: CAISDHWNTEAFF
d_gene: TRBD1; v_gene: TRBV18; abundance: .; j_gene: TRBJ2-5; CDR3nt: TGTGCCAGCTCACCAGCGACAGGGGGCGGTAAGCAGTACTTC; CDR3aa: CASSPATGGGKQYF
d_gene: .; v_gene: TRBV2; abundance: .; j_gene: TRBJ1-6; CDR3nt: TGTGCCAGCACTGGAGACTTGGGTTCACCCCTCCACTTT; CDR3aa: CASTGDLGSPLHF
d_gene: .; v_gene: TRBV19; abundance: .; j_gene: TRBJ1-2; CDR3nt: TGTGCCAGTAGTATGGCGGAGAACTATGGCTACACCTTC; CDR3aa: CASSMAENYGYTF
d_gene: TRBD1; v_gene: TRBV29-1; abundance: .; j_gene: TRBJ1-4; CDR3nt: TGCAGCGCCATGGACAGGGGAAAACTGTTTTTT; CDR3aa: CSAMDRGKLFF
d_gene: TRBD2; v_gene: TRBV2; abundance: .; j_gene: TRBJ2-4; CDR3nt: TGTGCCAGCAGTGCTCTAGCGGGCAACTTAGCCAAAAACATTCAGTACTTC; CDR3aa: CASSALAGNLAKNIQYF
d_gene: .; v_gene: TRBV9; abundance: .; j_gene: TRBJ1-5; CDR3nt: TGTGCCAGCAGCGCCGAGGGGTGGGGGGATCAGCCCCAGCATTTT; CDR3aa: CASSAEGWGDQPQHF
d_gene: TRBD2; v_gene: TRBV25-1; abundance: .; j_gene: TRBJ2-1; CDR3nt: TGTGCCAGCAGTGAGCCAGCGGGAGCTTACAATGAGCAGTTCTTC; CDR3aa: CASSEPAGAYNEQFF
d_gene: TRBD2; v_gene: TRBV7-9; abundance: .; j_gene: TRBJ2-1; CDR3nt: TGTGCCAGCAGCCCGCCAGCGGGGGTTGAGCAGTTCTTC; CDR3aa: CASSPPAGVEQFF
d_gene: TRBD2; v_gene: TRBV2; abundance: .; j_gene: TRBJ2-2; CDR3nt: TGTGCCAGCAGGAAAGCGGGGGGGCTCCGCGGGGAGCTGTTTTTT; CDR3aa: CASRKAGGLRGELFF
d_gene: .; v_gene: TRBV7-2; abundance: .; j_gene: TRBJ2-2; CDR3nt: TGTGCCAGCAGCCCAATCACTGAGGCCGGGGAGCTGTTTTTT; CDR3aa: CASSPITEAGELFF
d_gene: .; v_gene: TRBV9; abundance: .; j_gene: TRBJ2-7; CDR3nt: TGTGCCAGCAGCGTAGATTTAGGGGACTACGAGCAGTACTTC; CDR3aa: CASSVDLGDYEQYF
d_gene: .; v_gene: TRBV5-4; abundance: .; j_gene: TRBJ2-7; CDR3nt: TGTGCCAGCAGCTTGGGGGGCCAGGGGTACGAGCAGTACTTC; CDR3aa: CASSLGGQGYEQYF
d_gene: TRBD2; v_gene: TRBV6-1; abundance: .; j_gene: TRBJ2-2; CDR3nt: TGTGCCAGCAAGGCACTAGCGGAAACCGGGGAGCTGTTTTTT; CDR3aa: CASKALAETGELFF
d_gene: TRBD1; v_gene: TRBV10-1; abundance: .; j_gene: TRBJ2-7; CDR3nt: TGCGCCAGCAGTGAGAAATTATTGGACAGGGCCGTCCCCTGCGAGCAGTACTTC; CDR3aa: CASSEKLLDRAVPCEQYF
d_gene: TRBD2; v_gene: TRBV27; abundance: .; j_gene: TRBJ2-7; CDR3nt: TGTGCCAGCAGGGTTAGCGGGAACTACGAGCAGTACTTC; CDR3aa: CASRVSGNYEQYF
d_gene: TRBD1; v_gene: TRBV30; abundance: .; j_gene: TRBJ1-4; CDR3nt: TGTGCCTGGAGTGTCGCCGGGACAGGGAATGAAAAACTGTTTTTT; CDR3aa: CAWSVAGTGNEKLFF
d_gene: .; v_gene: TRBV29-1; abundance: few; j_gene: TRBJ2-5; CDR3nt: TGCAGCGTTGGGACTGGCAAAGGGGAGACCCAGTACTTC; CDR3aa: CSVGTGKGETQYF
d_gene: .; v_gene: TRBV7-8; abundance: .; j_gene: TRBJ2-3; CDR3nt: TGTGCCAGCAGCTCAACAGCCCAGAGGGCAGATACGCAGTATTTT; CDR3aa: CASSSTAQRADTQYF
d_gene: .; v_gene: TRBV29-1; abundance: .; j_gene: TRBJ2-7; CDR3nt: TGCAGCGTTACCGGACGGTCGGGGTACGAGCAGTACTTC; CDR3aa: CSVTGRSGYEQYF
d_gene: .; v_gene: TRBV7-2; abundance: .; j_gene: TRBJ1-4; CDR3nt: TGTGCCAGCAGCCGAAAGACGGGAGAAAAACTGTTTTTT; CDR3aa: CASSRKTGEKLFF
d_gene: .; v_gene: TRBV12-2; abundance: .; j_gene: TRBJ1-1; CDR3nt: TGTGCAAGTCGCTCGCAATATCAGGGAACTGAAGCTTTCTTT; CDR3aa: CASRSQYQGTEAFF
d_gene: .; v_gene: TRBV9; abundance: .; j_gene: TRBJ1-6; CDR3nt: TGTGCCAGCAGCGATTCCGGGGATTCACCCCTCCACTTT; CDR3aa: CASSDSGDSPLHF
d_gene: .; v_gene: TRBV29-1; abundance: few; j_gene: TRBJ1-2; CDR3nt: TGCAGCGTCGCGGGGTCAAACTATGGCTACACCTTC; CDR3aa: CSVAGSNYGYTF
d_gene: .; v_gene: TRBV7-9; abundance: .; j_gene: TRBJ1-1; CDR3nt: TGTGCCAGCAGCTTAGGGTCCAGGGGAGAAAACACTGAAGCTTTCTTT; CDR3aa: CASSLGSRGENTEAFF
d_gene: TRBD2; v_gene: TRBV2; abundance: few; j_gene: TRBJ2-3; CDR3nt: TGTGCCAGCACTGGGGCTAGCGGGGGGCCAGATACGCAGTATTTT; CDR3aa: CASTGASGGPDTQYF
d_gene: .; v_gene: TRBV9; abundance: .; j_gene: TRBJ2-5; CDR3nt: TGTGCCAGCAATCAAGGGGCGCGGTCAGAGACCCAGTACTTC; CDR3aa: CASNQGARSETQYF
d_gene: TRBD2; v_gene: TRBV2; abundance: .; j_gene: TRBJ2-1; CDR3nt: TGTGCCAGCAGCCCCCCGGGACTAGGGACTAATGAGCAGTTCTTC; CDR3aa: CASSPPGLGTNEQFF
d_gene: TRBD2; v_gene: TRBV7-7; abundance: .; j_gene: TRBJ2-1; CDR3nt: TGTGCTAGCAGCCTAGCGGGGGGTCACAATGAGCAGTTCTTC; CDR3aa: CASSLAGGHNEQFF
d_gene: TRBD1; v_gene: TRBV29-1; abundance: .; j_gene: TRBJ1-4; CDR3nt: TGCAGCGTTGTTGACAGGGGCTGGGGAACTAATGAAAAACTGTTTTTT; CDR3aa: CSVVDRGWGTNEKLFF
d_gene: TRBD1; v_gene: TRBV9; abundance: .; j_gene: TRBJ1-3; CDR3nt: TGTGCCAGCAACCCCCAGGGGGTTGGTGGAAACACCATATATTTT; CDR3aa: CASNPQGVGGNTIYF
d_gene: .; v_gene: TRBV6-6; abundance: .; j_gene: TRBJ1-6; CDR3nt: TGTGCCAGCGCGGGCAGTAATAATTCACCCCTCCACTTT; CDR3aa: CASAGSNNSPLHF
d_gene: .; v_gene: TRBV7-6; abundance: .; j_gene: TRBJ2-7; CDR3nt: TGTGCCAGCAGCTTGCAGGGGCCAACCTACGAGCAGTACTTC; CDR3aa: CASSLQGPTYEQYF
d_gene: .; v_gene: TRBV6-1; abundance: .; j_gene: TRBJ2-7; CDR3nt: TGTGCCAGCAGCAGGGACTCCTACGAGCAGTACTTC; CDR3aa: CASSRDSYEQYF
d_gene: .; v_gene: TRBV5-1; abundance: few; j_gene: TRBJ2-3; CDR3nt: TGCGCCAGCAGCTTGGTGGAGGTCTCGGATACGCAGTATTTT; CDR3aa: CASSLVEVSDTQYF
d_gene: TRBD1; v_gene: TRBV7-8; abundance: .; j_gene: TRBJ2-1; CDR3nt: TGTGCCAGCAGCTTGAGGACAGGGCAAGAGCAGTTCTTC; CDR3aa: CASSLRTGQEQFF
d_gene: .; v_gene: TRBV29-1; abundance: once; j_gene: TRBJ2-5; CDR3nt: TGCAGCGTCGCCCGGGGAGAAGAGACCCAGTACTTC; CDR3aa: CSVARGEETQYF
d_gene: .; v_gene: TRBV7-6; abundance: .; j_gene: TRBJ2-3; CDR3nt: TGTGCCAGCAGCCGAAGCGGCAGCACAGATACGCAGTATTTT; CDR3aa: CASSRSGSTDTQYF
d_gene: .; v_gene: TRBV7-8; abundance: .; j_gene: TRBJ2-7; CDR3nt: TGTGCCAGCAGCTTAGGTATTAGCTCCTACGAGCAGTACTTC; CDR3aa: CASSLGISSYEQYF
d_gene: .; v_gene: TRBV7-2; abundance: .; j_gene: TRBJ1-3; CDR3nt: TGTGCCAGCAGCTTTAAACAGGGCAACACCATATATTTT; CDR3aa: CASSFKQGNTIYF
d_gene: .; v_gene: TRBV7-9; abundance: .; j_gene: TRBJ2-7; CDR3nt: TGTGCCAGCAGTTGGGGGCCGAAGAGGCAGGACGAGCAGTACTTC; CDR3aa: CASSWGPKRQDEQYF
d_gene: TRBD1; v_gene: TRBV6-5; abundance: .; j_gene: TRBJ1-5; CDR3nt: TGTGCCAGCAGTTACACAGGGACAGGGGAACAGCCCCAGCATTTT; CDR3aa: CASSYTGTGEQPQHF
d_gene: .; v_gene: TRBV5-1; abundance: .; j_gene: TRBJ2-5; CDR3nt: TGCGCCAGCAGCCCAGGACAGACTGAAGAGACCCAGTACTTC; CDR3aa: CASSPGQTEETQYF
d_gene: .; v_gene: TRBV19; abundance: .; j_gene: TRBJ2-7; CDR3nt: TGTGCCGGTAGTAGAATGACAGGAGGCTACGAGCAGTACTTC; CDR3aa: CAGSRMTGGYEQYF
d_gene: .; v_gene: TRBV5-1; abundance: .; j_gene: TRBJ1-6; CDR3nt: TGCGCCAGCAGCCCGGGACAATTAAATTCACCCCTCCACTTT; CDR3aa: CASSPGQLNSPLHF
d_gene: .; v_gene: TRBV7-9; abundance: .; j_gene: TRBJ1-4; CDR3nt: TGTGCCAGCAGATCCTACAGAGAAACTAATGAAAAACTGTTTTTT; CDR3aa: CASRSYRETNEKLFF
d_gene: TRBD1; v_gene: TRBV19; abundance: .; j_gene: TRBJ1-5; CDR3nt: TGTGCCAGTAGTATGGGGGCCTCGACAGGGGGCCCTAGCAATCAGCCCCAGCATTTT; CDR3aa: CASSMGASTGGPSNQPQHF